This is a list of T cell receptor beta chains from one sample in a study of shared clonotypes between healthy human individuals. Clones were sequenced by immunoSEQ multiplex PCR, and TCRdb holds only the in-frame ones, with some missing. The sample yields around 2.5 million clones, approximately 93% seen once. The source material was naive CD4+ T cells from PBMCs. These TCRs come from a man younger than 35 in good health. Some clones in this sample may be carry-over from other donors' samples. The CDR3 runs from the conserved cysteine through the conserved F or W. A D gene is named only where the DNA matches it firmly. Size is omitted from some rows. Given values are once, few, many or a class for expanded clones.

CDR3nt,CDR3aa,j_gene,len,v_gene,abundance,d_gene
TGTGCCAGCAGTTACAACAGCCAAGAGACCCAGTACTTC,CASSYNSQETQYF,TRBJ2-5,13,TRBV2,.,.
TGTGCCAGCAGTTTATTTGGGCAGCTCTCTGGAAACACCATATATTTT,CASSLFGQLSGNTIYF,TRBJ1-3,16,TRBV28,.,.
TGTGCCAGCAGCCCCGGGTCTGGAAACACCATATATTTT,CASSPGSGNTIYF,TRBJ1-3,13,TRBV7-9,.,.
TGTGCCAGCAGTAATAGTCCGGGACAGGGTCTAAAACTGTTTTTT,CASSNSPGQGLKLFF,TRBJ1-4,15,TRBV28,.,TRBD1
TGTGCCAGCAGCTTCCGGGGCTCCTACAATGAGCAGTTCTTC,CASSFRGSYNEQFF,TRBJ2-1,14,TRBV5-6,.,.
TGTGCCAGCAGCCCAAGCGGCCTAAGCACAGATACGCAGTATTTT,CASSPSGLSTDTQYF,TRBJ2-3,15,TRBV27,.,.
TGTGCCAGCAGCTTGTATAGTAGCAATCAGCCCCAGCATTTT,CASSLYSSNQPQHF,TRBJ1-5,14,TRBV5-6,.,.
TGTGCCAGCAGTGGACAGGGGGTGGGCGAGCAGTACTTC,CASSGQGVGEQYF,TRBJ2-7,13,TRBV2,once,TRBD1
TGTGCCAGCTCACCACCAGGGACAGGGTCCCCCAGGTTGGGCTACACCTTC,CASSPPGTGSPRLGYTF,TRBJ1-2,17,TRBV18,.,TRBD1
TGTGCCAGCAGCTCACGGACAGGAGTTCCCCTGGAGCAGTACTTC,CASSSRTGVPLEQYF,TRBJ2-7,15,TRBV7-8,.,TRBD1
TGTGCCATCAGTGAGTCAGGGGACGAGCAGTACTTC,CAISESGDEQYF,TRBJ2-7,12,TRBV10-3,.,.
TGCGCCAGCAGCCTCAAACAGGGACCCCAAGAGACCCAGTACTTC,CASSLKQGPQETQYF,TRBJ2-5,15,TRBV5-1,.,.
TGTGCCAGCAGTTACCTGATTAACACTGAAGCTTTCTTT,CASSYLINTEAFF,TRBJ1-1,13,TRBV6-5,.,.
TGTGCCAGCAGGAGCGAAGCGGGGGCGCACTACGAGCAGTACTTC,CASRSEAGAHYEQYF,TRBJ2-7,15,TRBV2,.,TRBD2
TGTGCCAGTAGTTCCCCGGGGGGACCTAGCACAGATACGCAGTATTTT,CASSSPGGPSTDTQYF,TRBJ2-3,16,TRBV19,.,TRBD2
TGCGCCAGCAGCGGTGGAAACCCATTGGAGACCCAGTACTTC,CASSGGNPLETQYF,TRBJ2-5,14,TRBV5-1,.,.
TGCGCCAGCCGAAGAGACCCGGGAGGGGACTACGAGCAGTACTTC,CASRRDPGGDYEQYF,TRBJ2-7,15,TRBV5-1,.,TRBD2